This T cell receptor beta chain is from a study of response to subunit inactivated influenza vaccine. This clonotype was observed a handful of times. Its antigen remains unidentified. One entry per CDR3 protein results from TCRdb running MiXCR on the RT-PCR reads. Of over 750,000 distinct CDR3 sequences listed, around 21% were seen once; the top ten hold about 10%. Germline V CDR1 and CDR2: MNHEY, SVGAGI. This CDR3 region has 16 residues. The V end lost 0 bases, the J end lost 4 bases, and 12 bases lay between the germline ends. Study-wide results and caveats: Each seasonal flu vaccination may recruit only limited new T cells, authors suggested.

The genes are TRBV6-5 and TRBJ2-2; D is perhaps TRBD1 (7 bases). The receptor comes from a middle-aged man who received an inactivated influenza vaccine. The sample in question was PBMCs from blood, obtained more than 4 days after vaccination. The CDR3: CASSYSTRGATGELFF. The CDR3 DNA sequence: TGTGCCAGCAGTTACTCTACCAGGGGGGCCACCGGGGAGCTGTTTTTT.